These 23 T cell receptor beta chains were all obtained from the same sample, sequenced in a study of blood T cell repertoires in COVID-19. Using immunoSEQ multiplex PCR, the repertoire was profiled, and TCRdb retains in-frame clones only, with some absent. The sample contains 350,000 to 400,000 clones, 70% to 90% of which appear only once. Input material: peripheral blood. The receptor set was obtained from a woman younger than 45 with COVID-19, enrolled during active disease.

This clone came up a few times. The chain recombines TRBV2 with TRBJ2-7; D not certain. There are 9 residues in the CDR3. CDR1 is SNHLY and CDR2 is FYNNEI in the germline V gene. Trimming shortened V by 7 bases and J by 5 bases, and 3 bases separated the two germline ends. The CDR3 spells CASKHEQYF. The CDR3 region has the DNA TGTGCCAGCAAGCACGAGCAGTACTTC. Full variable domain (outside the CDR3, taken from reference TRBV2 and TRBJ2-7): EPEVTQTPSHQVTQMGQEVILRCVPISNHLYFYWYRQILGQKVEFLVSFYNNEISEKSEIFDDQFSVERPDGSNFTLKIRSTKLEDSAMYFCASKHEQYFGPGTRLTVT.

The chain is built from TRBV2 and TRBJ2-5, with TRBD1 identical over 11 bases. Germline CDR1 SNHLY, CDR2 FYNNEI. This CDR3 comprises 16 residues. V dropped 1 base and J dropped 4; count of bases not matched to a gene: 5. The CDR3 loop reads CASSEGTGGLRETQYF. The CDR3 DNA sequence: TGTGCCAGCAGTGAAGGGACAGGGGGCTTGCGAGAGACCCAGTACTTC.

The sample holds a few counts of this clone. The genes are TRBV5-1 and TRBJ1-1; D is undetermined. The CDR3 is made up of 13 amino acids. Germline V gives CDR1 SGHRS, CDR2 YFSETQ. V was shortened by 5 bases and J by 4 bases, with 12 bases between the two germline ends. In nucleotides, the CDR3 is TGCGCCAGCAGTGACTCTATAGGCACTGAAGCTTTCTTT. The encoded protein is CASSDSIGTEAFF. The full variable domain, with the rest looked up from reference TRBV5-1 and TRBJ1-1, is KAGVTQTPRYLIKTRGQQVTLSCSPISGHRSVSWYQQTPGQGLQFLFEYFSETQRNKGNFPGRFSGRQFSNSRSEMNVSTLELGDSALYLCASSDSIGTEAFFGQGTRLTVV.

The rearrangement links TRBV5-1 to TRBJ2-7; TRBD2 matches 9 bases. Trimming removed 3 bases from V and 2 bases from J; junction bases left unmatched: 6. This CDR3 is built from 15 residues. Germline CDR1 reads SGHRS; CDR2 reads YFSETQ. CDR3 sequence (DNA): TGCGCCAGCAGCTGGGTGAGCGGGGGGACCTACGAGCAGTACTTC. Its protein product is CASSWVSGGTYEQYF.

The rearrangement joins TRBV2 to TRBJ1-3; D not resolved. V gave up 6 bases and J gave up 4 bases, with 13 bases separating them. The CDR3 totals 14 residues. Germline V gives CDR1 SNHLY, CDR2 FYNNEI. The chain's CDR3 is CASSPRGLGNTIYF. The CDR3 DNA is TGTGCCAGCAGCCCCAGAGGGCTAGGAAACACCATATATTTT.

This chain joins TRBV10-3 and TRBJ2-3, with D perhaps matching TRBD2 (7 bases). Trimming took 1 base from V and 4 from J, leaving 12 bases between them. The CDR3 consists of 15 residues. The V gene's germline CDR1 is ENHRY and CDR2 SYGVKD. The CDR3 DNA reads TGTGCCATCAGTGAGTTGGGGGGGGCTTCAGATACGCAGTATTTT. Its translation is CAISELGGASDTQYF.

V gene TRBV3-1 (or the pseudogene TRBV3-2) combines with J gene TRBJ2-1; 9 bases line up with TRBD2. The germline gives CDR1 LGHDT, CDR2 YNNKEL (reference sequence). Trimming removed 3 bases from V and 3 bases from J; junction bases left unmatched: 0. CDR3 length equals 14 residues. DNA for the CDR3: TGTGCCAGCAGCCAGACTAGCGGCTACAATGAGCAGTTCTTC. Protein: CASSQTSGYNEQFF.

This clone was recorded once. The chain recombines TRBV7-2 with TRBJ2-5; 7 positions match TRBD2. V lost 4 bases and J lost 4; bases outside the gene matches: 6. The germline V gene has CDR1 SGHTA and CDR2 FQGNSA. The CDR3 covers 14 residues. The CDR3 DNA reads TGTGCCAGCAGCTCCCCGCCGGGGGGAGAGACCCAGTACTTC. Encoded protein: CASSSPPGGETQYF.

The chain combines TRBV4-1 with TRBJ2-7, with D perhaps TRBD2 (6 bases). Germline V gives CDR1 MGHRA, CDR2 YSYEKL. The CDR3 extends over 16 amino acids. Trimming removed 2 bases at V and 4 bases at J, with 18 bases between. In nucleotides, the CDR3 is TGCGCCAGCAGCCAACCCCGCGGGGTCCGGGGGTACGAGCAGTACTTC. Its translation: CASSQPRGVRGYEQYF.

This sequence joins TRBV28 and TRBJ2-2; TRBD2 matches at 8 bases. Germline assignment: CDR1 MDHEN and CDR2 SYDVKM. V was pared by 4 bases and J by 0 bases, with 4 bases of the junction left unmatched. This CDR3 contains 16 residues. This chain's CDR3 is CASSSPGGANTGELFF. For the CDR3, the DNA is TGTGCCAGCAGTTCACCCGGGGGGGCGAACACCGGGGAGCTGTTTTTT.

The chain links TRBV7-2 to TRBJ2-5; 7 positions agree with TRBD2. The germline V gene has CDR1 SGHTA and CDR2 FQGNSA. With 1 base clipped from V and 1 base from J, the junction kept 9 bases outside the gene matches. The CDR3 sequence is 17 residues long. The CDR3 protein is CASSLGPRASGQETQYF. CDR3 bases: TGTGCCAGCAGCTTAGGCCCCCGGGCTAGCGGCCAAGAGACCCAGTACTTC.

This sequence joins TRBV10-3 and TRBJ2-5, with 11 bases that match TRBD2. CDR1 is ENHRY, CDR2 SYGVKD, per germline. The CDR3 length is 18 residues. V gave up 4 bases and J gave up 3 bases; unmatched junction bases: 13. The CDR3 DNA follows: TGTGCCATCAGTGGGGATCGACTAGCGGGGACGCCGAAAGAGACCCAGTACTTC. This sequence encodes CAISGDRLAGTPKETQYF.

Note on this clone: The identical CDR3 is also encoded by other nucleotide sequences in the sample. V gene TRBV7-2 combines with J gene TRBJ2-5; 12 nucleotides align to TRBD1. The CDR3 totals 15 residues. Germline CDR1 reads SGHTA; CDR2 reads FQGNSA. With 1 base clipped from V and 5 bases from J, the junction kept 2 bases outside the gene matches. In DNA form, the CDR3 reads TGTGCCAGCAGCTTAGAAGGGACAGGGGGCGAGACCCAGTACTTC. This encodes CASSLEGTGGETQYF.

This chain uses TRBV10-1 with TRBJ2-1; TRBD2 aligns across 10 bases. V trimming: 1 base; J trimming: 7 bases; junction bases outside the gene matches: 7. This CDR3 has 16 residues. CDR1 and CDR2 from the germline V gene are WNHNN and SYGVQD (reference sequence). CDR3 region: CASSEFNSGRLNEQFF. CDR3 nucleotides: TGCGCCAGCAGTGAGTTTAATAGCGGGAGGCTAAATGAGCAGTTCTTC.

This chain connects TRBV28 to TRBJ1-5, with 10 nucleotides matching TRBD1. Germline V gives CDR1 MDHEN, CDR2 SYDVKM. The CDR3 extends over 17 amino acids. The J segment lost 0 bases and the V segment lost 3 bases, leaving 5 bases of the junction unmatched. In DNA, the CDR3 is TGTGCCAGCAGTTTTACCGGGACAGGGGATAGCAATCAGCCCCAGCATTTT. It specifies CASSFTGTGDSNQPQHF.

This sequence joins TRBV5-5 and TRBJ1-2, with TRBD1 identical over 7 bases. CDR1 SGHKS and CDR2 YYEKEE come from the germline V gene (reference sequence). V trimming: 2 bases; J trimming: 4 bases; junction bases outside the gene matches: 8. The CDR3 length is 15 residues. CDR3: CASSFETGFGYGYTF. Written as DNA, the CDR3 is TGTGCCAGCAGCTTCGAGACAGGGTTCGGCTATGGCTACACCTTC.

The chain employs TRBV2 and TRBJ2-3; D might be TRBD2 (7 bases). Trimming removed 7 bases from V and 1 base from J, with 12 bases in between. Germline loops: CDR1 SNHLY, CDR2 FYNNEI. This CDR3 has 14 amino acids. The CDR3 sequence: CASILGGGTDTQYF. CDR3 DNA: TGTGCCAGCATATTAGGGGGGGGCACAGATACGCAGTATTTT.

The chain joins TRBV4-2 to TRBJ2-7; D possibly corresponds to TRBD1 (5 bases). CDR1 is LGHNA, CDR2 YNFKEQ, per germline. The CDR3 has 16 residues. The V end was cut by 0 bases, the J end by 3 bases, with 15 bases between. The CDR3 sequence: CASSQDRSSGRYEQYF. CDR3 bases: TGTGCCAGCAGCCAAGATCGGAGTTCAGGGCGCTACGAGCAGTACTTC.

This sequence joins TRBV29-1 and TRBJ2-2; 10 nucleotides line up with TRBD2. The CDR3 is made up of 17 amino acids. Looked up from germline, CDR1 is SQVTM and CDR2 is ANQGSEA. J was trimmed by 1 base and V by 4 bases; bases with no gene match: 9. The CDR3 is CSVVSARLAGNTGELFF. The CDR3 bases are TGCAGCGTTGTGTCCGCCCGACTAGCGGGGAACACCGGGGAGCTGTTTTTT.

The chain joins TRBV4-2 to TRBJ2-3, with D maybe TRBD2 (6 bases). With 0 bases removed from V and 0 bases from J, the gap between germline ends came to 10 bases. Germline loops: CDR1 LGHNA, CDR2 YNFKEQ. The CDR3 sequence is 16 residues long. The CDR3 loop reads CASSQDGDSSTDTQYF. CDR3 in DNA: TGTGCCAGCAGCCAAGACGGGGACTCGAGCACAGATACGCAGTATTTT.

The rearrangement links TRBV7-2 to TRBJ2-6, with TRBD1 matching over 7 bases. This CDR3 comprises 18 residues. Germline CDR1 and CDR2: SGHTA and FQGNSA. V lost 4 bases, J lost 4 bases, and 13 bases stayed unmatched. This CDR3 reads CASSSRDRYLSGANVLTF. CDR3 bases: TGTGCCAGCAGCTCCCGGGACAGATATCTTTCAGGGGCCAACGTCCTGACTTTC.

This chain uses TRBV28 with TRBJ1-3; D unclear. CDR1 MDHEN and CDR2 SYDVKM come from the germline V gene. Trimming left V 10 bases short and J 0 bases short, with 7 bases between. CDR3 length: 12 amino acids. CDR3 bases: TGTGCCACGGGGAGCTCTGGAAACACCATATATTTT. It codes for CATGSSGNTIYF.

The chain links TRBV6-2 or TRBV6-3 to TRBJ2-1, with 8 bases that match TRBD2. Germline CDR1 and CDR2: MNHEY and SVGEGT. The CDR3 contains 14 residues. V lost 4 bases, J lost 9 bases, and 8 bases stayed unmatched. CDR3 nucleotide sequence: TGTGCCAGCAGTTTCGTAGCGGGGAGGGGTGAGCAGTTCTTC. This encodes CASSFVAGRGEQFF.